A single sample is the source of the 13 T cell receptor beta chains below, sequenced in a study of CD8 T cells in Susac syndrome. Random hexamers primed reverse transcription of 0.5 to 1 ug RNA. MiXCR, applied by TCRdb to the immunoSEQ multiplex PCR reads, yields one record per CDR3 protein. The table shows some 400,000 distinct CDR3 sequences, with 75% to 90% occurring only once. The source material was CD8+ T cells from PBMCs. These receptors all stem from a human donor with multiple sclerosis.

There are a few counts of this clonotype. V usage is TRBV6-5 and J usage is TRBJ2-2; 7 positions match TRBD1. With V trimmed by 4 bases and J by 2 bases, 10 bases remained unmatched. The CDR3 is 17 residues long. Germline assignment: CDR1 MNHEY and CDR2 SVGAGI. CDR3 amino acids: CASSFYLGTDNTGELFF. In DNA form, the CDR3 reads TGTGCCAGCAGTTTTTACCTCGGGACAGACAACACCGGGGAGCTGTTTTTT.

This clonotype was seen a handful of times. The chain is built from TRBV5-4 and TRBJ1-4; D is perhaps TRBD1 (6 bases). Germline V CDR1 and CDR2: SGHNT, YYREEE (reference sequence). CDR3 length: 15 amino acids. V lost 1 base and J 5 bases, leaving 12 bases between the germline ends. The CDR3 DNA follows: TGTGCCAGCAGCTTGCCCGGGACAAGCAATGAAAAACTGTTTTTT. It codes for CASSLPGTSNEKLFF.

This clonotype was seen once. This sequence joins TRBV21-1 and TRBJ1-5. TRBV21-1 is marked as a pseudogene. The CDR3 covers 14 residues. The CDR3 DNA sequence: TGTGCCAGCAGCAAAGTTGACAACAATCAGCCCCAGCATTTT. Protein: CASSKVDNNQPQHF.

The genes are TRBV19 and TRBJ2-3; 16 bases agree with TRBD2. The CDR3 covers 17 residues. With V trimmed by 4 bases and J by 4 bases, 5 bases remained unmatched. Germline V lookup: CDR1 LNHDA, CDR2 SQIVND (reference sequence). Written as DNA, the CDR3 is TGTGCCAGTAGTACGGGGACTAGCGGGAGGGCCGCAGATACGCAGTATTTT. Translation gives CASSTGTSGRAADTQYF. The variable domain in full, with the rest retrieved from reference TRBV19 and TRBJ2-3, is DGGITQSPKYLFRKEGQNVTLSCEQNLNHDAMYWYRQDPGQGLRLIYYSQIVNDFQKGDIAEGYSVSREKKESFPLTVTSAQKNPTAFYLCASSTGTSGRAADTQYFGPGTRLTVL.

The gene calls are TRBV6-4 and TRBJ1-6; a weak D match, TRBD1 (5 bases). Germline V gives CDR1 MRHNA, CDR2 SNTAGT. V lost 6 bases and J 0 bases, leaving 18 bases between the germline ends. There are 18 residues in the CDR3. DNA for the CDR3: TGTGCCAGCAGGGGACGGCCCTTGGTTCTCTCCTATAATTCACCCCTCCACTTT. Protein: CASRGRPLVLSYNSPLHF.

The genes are TRBV7-6 and TRBJ2-7; D gene uncertain. This CDR3 comprises 13 residues. Per the germline V gene, CDR1 is SGHVS and CDR2 is FNYEAQ. V lost 5 bases to trimming and J lost 2 bases, with 10 bases between them. The DNA of the CDR3 is TGTGCCAGCAGCCAAAACGGAGCCTACGAGCAGTACTTC. Translated, it gives CASSQNGAYEQYF.

The gene calls are TRBV28 and TRBJ1-5; D is uncertain. The CDR3 has 15 amino acids. Trimming removed 3 bases from V and 3 bases from J, with 12 bases in between. Germline V gene data show CDR1 as MDHEN and CDR2 as SYDVKM. CDR3 sequence reads: CASSLSRDPNQPQHF. The CDR3 DNA sequence: TGTGCCAGCAGTTTGTCCCGAGATCCCAATCAGCCCCAGCATTTT. Filled out from reference TRBV28 and TRBJ1-5, the complete variable domain reads DVKVTQSSRYLVKRTGEKVFLECVQDMDHENMFWYRQDPGLGLRLIYFSYDVKMKEKGDIPEGYSVSREKKERFSLILESASTNQTSMYLCASSLSRDPNQPQHFGDGTRLSIL.

The V and J genes are TRBV7-8 and TRBJ2-1, with 10 positions matching TRBD2. With V trimmed by 5 bases and J by 5 bases, 18 bases remained unmatched. CDR3 length: 19 residues. CDR1 and CDR2 from the germline V gene are SGHVS and FQNEAQ. For the CDR3, the DNA is TGTGCCAGCAGCCCTCTACCCCACCCAACTAGCGGGGCTAACAATGAGCAGTTCTTC. Translating gives CASSPLPHPTSGANNEQFF.

The rearrangement uses TRBV27 and TRBJ2-1; D remains ambiguous. V was cut by 4 bases and J by 0 bases, with 4 bases left in between. The CDR3 is 13 residues long. Germline assignment: CDR1 MNHEY and CDR2 SMNVEV (reference sequence). The CDR3 protein is CASSSYSYNEQFF. DNA of the CDR3: TGTGCCAGCAGTTCCTACTCCTACAATGAGCAGTTCTTC.

V is TRBV4-1 and J is TRBJ2-7, with a tentative D call TRBD2 (6 bases). The CDR3 consists of 14 residues. CDR1 and CDR2 from the germline V gene are MGHRA and YSYEKL. V dropped 4 bases and J dropped 3 bases, with 13 bases sitting between them. The CDR3: CASSRGTRHYEQYF. The CDR3 bases are TGCGCCAGCAGCCGAGGGACTCGTCACTACGAGCAGTACTTC.

This clonotype was detected a few times. This chain's CDR3 is CASSSFSGRTGETQYF. The CDR3 region has the DNA TGTGCCAGCAGTTCGTTTAGCGGGAGGACCGGAGAGACCCAGTACTTC. This chain connects TRBV6-5 to TRBJ2-5, with 10 bases matching TRBD2. The CDR3 covers 16 residues. The germline CDR1 and CDR2 sequences are MNHEY and SVGAGI. V was clipped by 4 bases and J by 4 bases; unmatched bases: 9.

Only one count was recorded for this clonotype. The J gene is TRBJ2-5, the V gene TRBV7-9, with a weak D call TRBD2 (6 bases). Germline CDR1 and CDR2: SEHNR and FQNEAQ (reference sequence). With 8 bases removed from V and 1 base from J, the gap between germline ends came to 17 bases. The CDR3 sequence is 15 residues long. CDR3 in amino acids: CASVGDLAPQETQYF. The CDR3 nucleotides are TGTGCCAGCGTGGGGGACTTGGCCCCCCAAGAGACCCAGTACTTC.

In its sample, this clonotype was seen a few times. The V call is TRBV27, the J call TRBJ1-1, with D hard to call. The V end lost 7 bases, the J end lost 1 base, and 7 bases lay between the germline ends. Germline lookup yields CDR1 MNHEY and CDR2 SMNVEV (reference sequence). The CDR3 totals 12 residues. The CDR3 region is CASKVGNTEAFF. The DNA of the CDR3 is TGTGCCAGCAAAGTTGGGAACACTGAAGCTTTCTTT.